The sequence of this T cell receptor beta chain was determined in a study of cytomegalovirus exposure and HLA in healthy donors. Study summary: Most donors, roughly 82% of a few hundred genotyped, fell in the Caucasian-associated ancestry cluster.

This clone was observed a handful of times. The PCR made use of 60 Vbeta and 13 Jbeta primers. Sequencing was performed with immunoSEQ multiplex PCR; in TCRdb, only in-frame clones are kept and a portion is missing. Among some 180,000 clones listed, about 9% were seen once. Germline V gives CDR1 SEHNR, CDR2 FQNEAQ (reference sequence). CDR3 length: 17 residues. V lost 4 bases and J lost 2; bases outside the gene matches: 11. V is TRBV7-9 and J is TRBJ2-5; TRBD2 matches 9 bases. The source material was PBMCs. The sequence was collected from a woman in her thirties in good health and CMV-seropositive. The chain's CDR3 is CASSSNLAGEPQETQYF. For the CDR3, the DNA is TGTGCCAGCAGCTCAAACTTAGCGGGAGAGCCTCAAGAGACCCAGTACTTC.